This record looks at one T cell receptor (beta chain) sequence and its context. Its cognate antigen is unknown. Germline CDR1 reads SQVTM; CDR2 reads ANQGSEA. The CDR3 sequence is 17 residues long. The V segment lost 3 bases and the J segment 4 bases; nucleotides outside the gene matches: 11. This sample is drawn from a study of Ad26.COV2.S vaccination and SARS-CoV-2 variants. Assay used: immunoSEQ multiplex PCR; TCRdb lists only in-frame clones, some missing. This repertoire shows about 320,000 clones, around 84% found once; its top ten account for 1.9%. Study-wide results and limits: Spike-specific TCR breadth was greater after Ad26.COV2.S than placebo. The authors reported substantial breadth in spike-specific CD8+ and CD4+ T cell responses after vaccination.

The treatment here: around 19 received Ad26.COV2.S at low or high dose, single or two shots; several received placebo; per-sample allocation not given. Collection of the samples took place on day 63 after the first injection of vaccine or placebo. This receptor was taken from a person aged 18-65 years who received the Ad26.COV2.S COVID-19 vaccine or a placebo. The chain uses TRBV29-1 and TRBJ2-1, with 11 bases identical to TRBD2. The sample was peripheral blood, taken in a trial of Ad26.COV2.S vaccine versus placebo. This CDR3 is CSVEFLGLAGGYNEQFF. CDR3 DNA sequence: TGCAGCGTTGAGTTTTTGGGGCTAGCGGGGGGTTACAATGAGCAGTTCTTC.